The source of this T cell receptor (beta chain) is a study of blood T cells in healthy people across ages (dated by TCRdb to about 2015). For the wider study: In model experiments, roughly one uniquely barcoded TCR beta cDNA molecule per two T cells was captured by template switching. The study measured age-related changes in TCR beta repertoire diversity using deep sequencing normalized with unique cDNA molecular identifiers. Four age groups were formed from the donors: young (average approximately 15 years), middle-aged (approximately 40), aged (approximately 60) and long-lived (around 80). To avoid experimental bias, donors of different ages were randomly spread across the sequencing lanes. Using the same blood draw, the study looked at two additional independent replicas of 1 million unique cDNA reads for two donors, one aged 18 to 29 and the other aged 80 or older. General findings and caveats noted by the study authors: Because the CMV infection status of the donors was unknown, age-related changes in expanded clonotypes may potentially have been confounded. The long-lived group showed more naive CD4+ T cells, fewer expanded clones and increased TCR diversity than the aged group, suggesting age selection. Total diversity estimates from one million sequenced T cells were considered lower bounds and underestimates. There was a strong correlation between observed TCR beta diversity and the percentage of naive T cells measured by flow cytometry. Bulk unsorted PBMC profiling prevented conclusive comparison of naive and antigen-experienced compartments. Observed TCR beta diversity per million T cells fell roughly linearly with age, and a significant reduction was already apparent by age roughly 41.

Regarding this clonotype: Its antigen remains undetermined. No base qualities exist here, and no much larger clone lies one base off it.

The roughly 37 donors, aged about 6 to 95 years, were systemically healthy Caucasian individuals from Russia. Each donor gave approximately 9.4 milliliters of peripheral blood, drawn into EDTA-treated Vacutainer tubes. PBMCs were isolated by Ficoll-Paque density-gradient centrifugation, with at least 7 million obtained per sample. Trizol reagent was used to extract total RNA from PBMCs, with at least 6 micrograms per sample. The percentages of naive CD45RAhigh/CD27high T cells were determined by flow cytometry on a PBMC aliquot from every donor. According to the germline V gene, CDR1 reads LGHNA and CDR2 reads YNFKEQ. The germline ends are 13 bases apart after V is trimmed by 2 bases and J by 4 bases. From the cysteine up to the phenylalanine, the CDR3 has a length of 15 residues. Only CDR3 DNA is held: 45 bases, read in frame from base 1. To prepare the library, 5' RACE was applied. The listed sequencing device is Illumina HiSeq 2500. A second about 7 to 12 cycle PCR used a sample-barcoded 5' primer and a J-beta primer mix. A unique molecular identifier was introduced onto each TCR beta cDNA molecule by a template-switch 5' adaptor carrying 12 random nucleotides. Each sample yielded at least 3 million CDR3-containing paired-end reads. All of the RNA was converted into first-strand cDNA using the Mint cDNA synthesis kit, with a TRBC-specific oligonucleotide serving as the primer. Following uracil-DNA glycosylase treatment, all cDNA underwent a first 18-cycle PCR with the universal primers M1SS and BC2_uni_R. Concerning the study's data processing: For normalization, 1 million high-quality reads, each with a distinct molecular identifier, were randomly selected from each sample. Instead of being binned into consensus sequences, reads with shared molecular identifiers were discarded. MiTCR, with a Q25 quality threshold and the strictest error-elimination algorithm, was used for CDR3 identification, clonotype clustering and error correction. A nonparametric unseen species model with Euler transformation was used to estimate a lower bound on total TCR beta diversity. The raw public reads went through TCRdb reprocessing: fastp at Q25, MiXCR clone calling, in-frame beta chains kept. Rows are unified per CDR3 protein, each entry keeping the most common DNA and genes. TCRdb's processing, not the study's, gives the V and J calls here. The sample profile shows more than 800,000 distinct CDR3 sequences; under 55% of them were found once. The top ten clones comprise approximately 17% of the sample.

The sample consisted of blood. The rearranged chain carries TRBV4-2 and TRBJ2-3; the D region possibly corresponds to TRBD1 (6 bases align). The origin of this receptor is an older woman in good health. The CDR3 reads CASSQTDRSADTQYF. The nucleotide sequence is TGTGCCAGCAGCCAAACGGACAGAAGCGCAGATACGCAGTATTTT.